This TCR beta chain comes out of a study of liver allograft versus peripheral blood T cells (dated by TCRdb to the early 2020s). In terms of the full investigation: The study compared the T cell receptor repertoires present in transplanted livers with the repertoires present in the peripheral blood of liver transplant recipients. The investigation overall reported the following: According to the report, the T cell receptor repertoires detected in peripheral blood were different from the repertoires found inside liver allografts.

By its share of the sample, this clonotype is medium-sized (0.01 to 0.1%). Its specific antigen is unknown. No per-base quality is available; no much larger clone lies one base away. Trimmed from V: 0 bases; trimmed from J: 6 bases; junction bases lacking a gene match: 8. Its CDR3 holds 15 amino acids, cysteine through phenylalanine. The sequence is cut down to CDR3 DNA, 45 bases in frame from base 1. Sequences SGDLS (CDR1) and YYNGEE (CDR2) are obtained from the germline V gene. The run used an Illumina MiSeq. In-frame beta chains were kept once TCRdb had trimmed the public reads at Q25 with fastp and called clones with MiXCR. Rows merge per CDR3 protein into single entries with the most common DNA and genes. This sample holds 8,000 or so distinct CDR3 sequences; about 18% were observed only once. 3.5% to 4.5% of the sample lies in the top ten.

Here the chain combines TRBV9 and TRBJ1-2; 7 bases in the junction line up with TRBD1. The sequence was collected from a human patient who had a liver transplant. Some T cells present after a transplant may be cells of the graft donor. The CDR3 region has the sequence CASSVGQGMENGYTF. The base sequence is TGTGCCAGCAGCGTAGGACAGGGAATGGAGAATGGCTACACCTTC.